The 5 T cell receptor beta chains reported below all come from one sample, sequenced in a study of radiation and T cells in renal cell carcinoma. The time point denotes: blood 2 weeks post-SBRT. Treatment reported: 15 Gy SBRT to primary tumor, nephrectomy 4 weeks later. TCRdb's table, derived via immunoSEQ multiplex PCR, lists solely in-frame clones and lacks some. This sample has tens of thousands of clones; 65% to 85% occur once, and the top ten carry 25% to 40%. The sequenced sample was blood, obtained from a patient whose treatment included radiotherapy and nephrectomy. All receptors come from a man aged 55 to 70 with renal cell carcinoma.

The chain combines TRBV10-3 with TRBJ2-7, with TRBD1 identical over 8 bases. Germline loops: CDR1 ENHRY, CDR2 SYGVKD. Trimming cost V 2 bases and J 2 bases; bases outside gene matches: 5. The CDR3 is 15 amino acids. The CDR3: CAISEGTGPTYEQYF. In nucleotides, the CDR3 is TGTGCCATCAGTGAGGGGACAGGACCTACCTACGAGCAGTACTTC.

The chain recombines TRBV18 with TRBJ2-7; D could derive from TRBD1 or TRBD2 (7 bases each). Germline CDR1 reads KGHSH; CDR2 reads LQKENI. V was shortened by 3 bases and J by 4 bases, with 16 bases between the two germline ends. CDR3 length: 15 amino acids. CDR3 loop: CASSPGGGGLYEQYF. The DNA of the CDR3 is TGTGCCAGCTCACCCGGGGGAGGGGGCTTATACGAGCAGTACTTC.

This sequence joins TRBV9 and TRBJ2-3; possibly TRBD1 for D (5 bases). This CDR3 comprises 15 residues. Germline CDR1 and CDR2: SGDLS and YYNGEE. Trimming shortened V by 3 bases and J by 3 bases, and 14 bases separated the two germline ends. The CDR3 DNA reads TGTGCCAGCAGCGCCGAAGGGGCTAGAACAGATACGCAGTATTTT. This codes for CASSAEGARTDTQYF.

This clone has only a few counts. The chain combines TRBV5-1 with TRBJ1-2, with a possible D match to TRBD1 (5 bases). Trimming took 4 bases from V and 5 from J, leaving 9 bases between them. The CDR3 is made up of 12 amino acids. Germline assignment: CDR1 SGHRS and CDR2 YFSETQ. The CDR3 bases are TGCGCCAGCAGCACGACAGCTTATGGCTACACCTTC. Protein sequence: CASSTTAYGYTF.

This clone is a singleton in its sample. The gene calls are TRBV7-8 and TRBJ2-7, with 8 bases identical to TRBD1. Germline V CDR1 and CDR2: SGHVS, FQNEAQ. The CDR3 has 15 amino acids. V lost 1 base to trimming and J lost 4 bases; unmatched junction nucleotides: 6. The DNA for the CDR3 is TGTGCCAGCAGCTTAGTAAGGACAGGGAGATACGAGCAGTACTTC. This sequence encodes CASSLVRTGRYEQYF.